This TCR beta chain was documented in a study of Tregs in tolerant kidney transplant recipients. General observations from the study: Few patients were studied, so findings need validation in larger groups. Changing PCR primers prevented nucleotide comparison between some patients' samples.

Sequencing used immunoSEQ multiplex PCR; TCRdb keeps in-frame clones, though not all of them. The table records approximately 69,000 clones, roughly nine tenths of them present only once. The CDR3 is 15 residues long. V shed 5 bases, J shed 0 bases, and the junction held 5 bases outside the gene matches. Germline V gene sequence: CDR1 MNHEY, CDR2 SMNVEV (reference sequence). On this clone itself: Its antigen is currently unknown.

The TCR comes from a human donor who received a combined kidney and bone marrow transplant. The J gene is TRBJ2-7, the V gene TRBV27; 9 bases map to TRBD1. The sample in question was CD4+ T cells from blood, obtained before the transplant. CDR3: CASSTRQGGSYEQYF. For the CDR3, the DNA is TGTGCCAGCAGTACAAGACAGGGGGGCTCCTACGAGCAGTACTTC.